Here is one T cell receptor beta chain with its context. This specimen belongs to a study of blood T cell repertoires in COVID-19. Using immunoSEQ multiplex PCR, the repertoire was profiled, and TCRdb retains in-frame clones only, with some absent. Here the sample spans some 60,000 clones, roughly 83% being singletons. The CDR3 is 18 amino acids. V shed 4 bases and J shed 3 bases, with 22 bases lying between them. CDR1 and CDR2 (germline): MDHEN, SYDVKM. The sequence was collected from a man between 45 and 60 years old with COVID-19, enrolled during active disease. Sequencing was performed on peripheral blood. The rearrangement links TRBV28 to TRBJ1-5, with D perhaps TRBD1 (5 bases). CDR3 sequence (DNA): TGTGCCAGCAGTTGGGCCCCGGGTCAGGGTAGGAACAATCAGCCCCAGCATTTT. Translated: CASSWAPGQGRNNQPQHF.